These 23 T cell receptor beta chains were all obtained from the same sample, sequenced in a study of OX40 agonist ivuxolimab in advanced cancers. TCRdb's copy holds only in-frame clones and misses some; the assay was immunoSEQ multiplex PCR. The sample has about 93,000 clones; about 92% are singletons. The source material was CD4+ or CD8+ T cells sorted from blood, sampled in a trial of the OX40 agonist ivuxolimab. Receptor source: an adult with an advanced solid tumor such as melanoma, head and neck, liver or kidney cancer.

This clone was recorded once. This chain uses TRBV5-1 with TRBJ2-7, with D perhaps matching TRBD1 (6 bases). The CDR3 length is 14 residues. Germline V gene lookup returns CDR1 SGHRS and CDR2 YFSETQ. V was trimmed by 7 bases and J by 1 base, leaving 15 bases between them. The CDR3 protein is CASRFERGSYEQYF. The CDR3 DNA follows: TGCGCCAGCCGGTTTGAAAGGGGGTCCTACGAGCAGTACTTC. Full variable domain (rest looked up from reference TRBV5-1 and TRBJ2-7): KAGVTQTPRYLIKTRGQQVTLSCSPISGHRSVSWYQQTPGQGLQFLFEYFSETQRNKGNFPGRFSGRQFSNSRSEMNVSTLELGDSALYLCASRFERGSYEQYFGPGTRLTVT.

The chain uses TRBV30 and TRBJ1-6; D possibly corresponds to TRBD1 (5 bases). Germline CDR1 and CDR2: GTSNPN and SVGIG (reference sequence). The CDR3 spans 16 residues. V was cut by 3 bases and J by 0 bases, with 12 bases left in between. The CDR3 DNA follows: TGTGCCTGGAGAGCGGACAAGAGCTCCTATAATTCACCCCTCCACTTT. Protein product: CAWRADKSSYNSPLHF.

The chain uses TRBV11-2 and TRBJ2-5; TRBD2 aligns across 7 bases. Looked up from germline, CDR1 is SGHAT and CDR2 is FQNNGV. The V gene end was trimmed by 0 bases and the J gene end by 7 bases; junction bases not matched to a gene: 8. The CDR3 extends over 15 amino acids. The CDR3 loop reads CASSLDRAGGGTQYF. The CDR3 region has the DNA TGTGCCAGCAGCTTAGATCGGGCCGGCGGGGGGACCCAGTACTTC. The complete variable domain, with remaining parts taken from reference TRBV11-2 and TRBJ2-5, reads EAGVAQSPRYKIIEKRQSVAFWCNPISGHATLYWYQQILGQGPKLLIQFQNNGVVDDSQLPKDRFSAERLKGVDSTLKIQPAKLEDSAVYLCASSLDRAGGGTQYFGPGTRLLVL.

V usage is TRBV29-1 and J usage is TRBJ2-5; possible D gene TRBD1, 6 bases. The CDR3 spans 12 residues. Germline values: CDR1 SQVTM, CDR2 ANQGSEA. V lost 6 bases and J 5 bases, leaving 13 bases between the germline ends. CDR3 coding DNA: TGCAGCGTGACAGGCCCCGAGGAGACCCAGTACTTC. Translated, it gives CSVTGPEETQYF. Combining the CDR3 with reference TRBV29-1 and TRBJ2-5 gives the whole variable domain SAVISQKPSRDICQRGTSLTIQCQVDSQVTMMFWYRQQPGQSLTLIATANQGSEATYESGFVIDKFPISRPNLTFSTLTVSNMSPEDSSIYLCSVTGPEETQYFGPGTRLLVL.

This clone turned up a few times. The V gene is TRBV19, the J gene TRBJ1-5, with 7 bases that match TRBD1. Germline V gives CDR1 LNHDA, CDR2 SQIVND (reference sequence). The CDR3 runs 15 residues. Losses at the gene ends were 4 bases for V and 4 bases for J; bases not matched to a gene: 7. Here the CDR3 reads CASSTQQGTNQPQHF. Written as DNA, the CDR3 is TGTGCCAGTAGTACTCAACAGGGGACAAATCAGCCCCAGCATTTT.

A few counts support this clone. The chain recombines TRBV14 with TRBJ2-1, with unresolved D. Germline values: CDR1 SGHDN, CDR2 FVKESK. This CDR3 contains 15 residues. Between the trimmed V and J ends, which lost 0 bases and 2 bases, there was a span of 8 bases. The CDR3 bases are TGTGCCAGCAGCCAAGATCTAGGGACCTACAATGAGCAGTTCTTC. Translated: CASSQDLGTYNEQFF.

The chain uses TRBV6-1 and TRBJ2-5; D may be TRBD1 (6 bases). This CDR3 comprises 17 residues. V was shortened by 2 bases and J by 3 bases, with 19 bases between the two germline ends. CDR1 MNHNS and CDR2 SASEGT come from the germline V gene. The CDR3 DNA reads TGTGCCAGCAGTGAACCCTTGGGGGCCACAGGGAAAGAGACCCAGTACTTC. Translation gives CASSEPLGATGKETQYF.

The CDR3 protein is CASNEFRLLGTEAFF. As DNA, the CDR3 is TGTGCCAGCAACGAATTCAGGTTGTTGGGGACTGAAGCTTTCTTT. J is TRBJ1-1 and V is TRBV6-6; D gene uncertain. CDR1 MNHNY and CDR2 SVGAGI come from the germline V gene (reference sequence). The germline V and J ends were trimmed by 7 bases and 5 bases, with 20 bases remaining between them. CDR3 size: 15 residues.

The chain couples TRBV5-6 to TRBJ2-3, with 8 bases matching TRBD2. J was trimmed by 2 bases and V by 2 bases; bases with no gene match: 7. Germline CDR1 reads SGHDT; CDR2 reads YYEEEE. The CDR3 sequence is 16 residues long. The CDR3 spells CASSFRTSHITDTQYF. The CDR3 bases are TGTGCCAGCAGCTTCCGGACTAGCCATATCACAGATACGCAGTATTTT.

Concerning this clone itself: Within the sample, other DNA sequences also encode this same CDR3. The V call is TRBV30, the J call TRBJ1-6; D not resolved. V was trimmed by 0 bases and J by 4 bases, leaving 7 bases between them. The length of the CDR3 is 14 residues. CDR1 and CDR2 (germline): GTSNPN, SVGIG (reference sequence). In nucleotides, the CDR3 is TGTGCCTGGAGTGTTGATCCGTATAATTCACCCCTCCACTTT. It codes for CAWSVDPYNSPLHF.

The V call is TRBV6-1, the J call TRBJ1-2; D not certain. The V gene lost 6 bases and the J gene lost 0 bases, with 14 bases spanning the gap. Germline CDR1 reads MNHNS; CDR2 reads SASEGT. This CDR3 has 15 amino acids. The CDR3: CASRPPSQANYGYTF. CDR3 DNA sequence: TGTGCCAGCAGACCCCCGAGCCAAGCTAACTATGGCTACACCTTC.

The chain is built from TRBV27 and TRBJ2-2; TRBD2 matches at 10 bases. CDR1 is MNHEY and CDR2 is SMNVEV in the germline V gene (reference sequence). CDR3 length: 16 amino acids. The V and J ends lost 6 bases and 3 bases, in that order; junction bases with no gene match: 7. CDR3 DNA sequence: TGTGCCAGCAGCCTAAGCGGGGGGGCTCACACCGGGGAGCTGTTTTTT. Translating gives CASSLSGGAHTGELFF.

This clone was recorded only once. This chain links TRBV5-4 with TRBJ2-5; tentatively, D is TRBD1 (6 bases). Looked up from germline, CDR1 is SGHNT and CDR2 is YYREEE (reference sequence). V shed 2 bases and J shed 1 base, with 9 bases lying between them. The length of the CDR3 is 14 residues. The CDR3 sequence: CASSFRGTQETQYF. CDR3 sequence (DNA): TGTGCCAGCAGCTTTAGGGGGACCCAAGAGACCCAGTACTTC.

The chain links TRBV6-6 to TRBJ1-1; weak D call: TRBD1 (5 bases). The CDR3 loop spans 13 amino acids. Germline loops: CDR1 MNHNY, CDR2 SVGAGI (reference sequence). V shed 6 bases and J shed 1 base, with 9 bases lying between them. The CDR3 DNA follows: TGTGCCAGCAGACGTCAGGGGAACACTGAAGCTTTCTTT. Amino acid sequence: CASRRQGNTEAFF.

This chain connects TRBV18 to TRBJ2-5; the match to TRBD2 covers 11 bases. Germline V gene sequence: CDR1 KGHSH, CDR2 LQKENI. The CDR3 has 17 residues. Trimming removed 4 bases from V and 4 bases from J; junction bases left unmatched: 11. The CDR3 protein is CASSLSVAGGPLETQYF. DNA for the CDR3: TGTGCCAGCTCACTATCCGTAGCGGGAGGGCCCTTAGAGACCCAGTACTTC.

The chain recombines TRBV5-1 with TRBJ2-2, with 11 positions matching TRBD2. Losses at the gene ends were 3 bases for V and 0 bases for J; bases not matched to a gene: 4. CDR3 length: 17 residues. From germline, CDR1 is SGHRS and CDR2 YFSETQ. CDR3 protein: CASSSGLAGPNTGELFF. CDR3 DNA sequence: TGCGCCAGCAGCTCCGGACTAGCGGGTCCGAACACCGGGGAGCTGTTTTTT.

V and J are TRBV6-1 and TRBJ2-7; 7 nucleotides line up with TRBD1. CDR1 MNHNS and CDR2 SASEGT come from the germline V gene. CDR3 length equals 13 residues. Trimming at V came to 7 bases and at J to 4 bases, leaving 7 bases not matched to a gene. CDR3 sequence (DNA): TGTGCCAGCAAGATGGGACAGACATACGAGCAGTACTTC. As protein: CASKMGQTYEQYF.

This chain connects TRBV5-1 to TRBJ2-7; 9 positions match TRBD1. With V trimmed by 0 bases and J by 3 bases, 4 bases remained unmatched. The CDR3 totals 15 residues. Germline CDR1 reads SGHRS; CDR2 reads YFSETQ. CDR3 in amino acids: CASSLAPGQGYEQYF. Here the CDR3 DNA reads TGCGCCAGCAGCTTGGCCCCGGGACAGGGCTACGAGCAGTACTTC.

This chain links TRBV27 with TRBJ2-1; D unresolved. The germline V gene encodes CDR1 MNHEY and CDR2 SMNVEV (reference sequence). V lost 9 bases, J lost 5 bases, and 20 bases lay in between. This CDR3 comprises 15 residues. The CDR3, as DNA: TGTGCCAGTAGACTTAGATCTTCTGGCGACAATGAGCAGTTCTTC. This sequence encodes CASRLRSSGDNEQFF.

CDR3 DNA: TGCGCCAGCAGTGATAGGGCTAACTATGGCTACACCTTC. It codes for CASSDRANYGYTF. This chain joins TRBV10-2 and TRBJ1-2; no clear D. The CDR3 contains 13 residues. Germline V lookup: CDR1 WSHSY, CDR2 SAAADI. Trimming took 3 bases from V and 0 from J, leaving 5 bases between them.

DNA for the CDR3: TGTGCCAGCAGCTCCCTGGGGACAGGGGCGGAGCAGTACTTC. Encoded protein: CASSSLGTGAEQYF. This chain connects TRBV7-9 to TRBJ2-7; 10 bases map to TRBD1. The CDR3 totals 14 residues. Germline V gives CDR1 SEHNR, CDR2 FQNEAQ (reference sequence). After removal of 4 bases from V and 7 bases from J, the junction contained 7 bases not matched to a gene.

The genes are TRBV7-2 and TRBJ2-1, with unresolved D. V was shortened by 4 bases and J by 1 base, with 5 bases between the two germline ends. This CDR3 is built from 13 residues. Germline V gene data show CDR1 as SGHTA and CDR2 as FQGNSA. CDR3 coding DNA: TGTGCCAGCAGCTCTGGATCCTACAATGAGCAGTTCTTC. It encodes CASSSGSYNEQFF.

The J gene is TRBJ2-1, the V gene TRBV11-3, with D tentatively TRBD2 (5 bases). The CDR3 length is 13 residues. CDR1 is SGHNT and CDR2 is YENEEA in the germline V gene. V was cut by 4 bases and J by 12 bases, with 16 bases left in between. The CDR3: CASSSGSGVGQFF. For the CDR3, the DNA is TGTGCCAGCAGCTCCGGGTCCGGGGTGGGGCAGTTCTTC.